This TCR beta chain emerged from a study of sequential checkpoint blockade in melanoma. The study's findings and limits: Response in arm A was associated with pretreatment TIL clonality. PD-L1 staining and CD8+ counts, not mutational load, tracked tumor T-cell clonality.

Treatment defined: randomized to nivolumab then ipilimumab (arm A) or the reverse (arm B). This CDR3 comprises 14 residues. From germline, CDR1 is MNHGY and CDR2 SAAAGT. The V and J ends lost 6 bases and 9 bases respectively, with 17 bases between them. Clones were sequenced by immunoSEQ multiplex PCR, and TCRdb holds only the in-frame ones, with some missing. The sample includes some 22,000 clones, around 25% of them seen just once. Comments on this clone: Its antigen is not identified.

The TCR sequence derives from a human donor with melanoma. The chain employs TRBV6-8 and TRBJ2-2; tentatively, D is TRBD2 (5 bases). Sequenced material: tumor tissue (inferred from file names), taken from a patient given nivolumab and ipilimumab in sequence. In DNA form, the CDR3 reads TGTGCCAGCAGAGAACGGCCCGGGGTCCGGGAGCTGTTTTTT. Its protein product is CASRERPGVRELFF.